The present T cell receptor (delta chain) was sequenced within a study of gammadelta T cells in human blood. V lost 2 bases, J lost 0 bases, and 3 bases stayed unmatched. This CDR3 has 18 amino acids. The germline V gene has CDR1 GEAIGNYY and CDR2 EKD. Study results and limitations: Microbial exposure reportedly appeared to drive polyclonal expansion of innate gamma-delta T cells right after birth.

TCRdb re-called the RT-PCR reads using CATT. In the table there are about 1,900 delta-chain clones, around 2.8% of which are singletons. Of note for this clone: Its cognate antigen is unknown.

The clonotype was recovered from a human fetus. Material: Vgamma9Vdelta2 gamma-delta T cells from fetal blood. The genes are TRDV2 and TRDJ3, with 10 bases lining up with TRDD3. The DNA for the CDR3 is TGTGCCTGTGACAGGGGGGATACGTTCTCCTGGGACACCCGACAGATGTTTTTC. Encoded protein: CACDRGDTFSWDTRQMFF.